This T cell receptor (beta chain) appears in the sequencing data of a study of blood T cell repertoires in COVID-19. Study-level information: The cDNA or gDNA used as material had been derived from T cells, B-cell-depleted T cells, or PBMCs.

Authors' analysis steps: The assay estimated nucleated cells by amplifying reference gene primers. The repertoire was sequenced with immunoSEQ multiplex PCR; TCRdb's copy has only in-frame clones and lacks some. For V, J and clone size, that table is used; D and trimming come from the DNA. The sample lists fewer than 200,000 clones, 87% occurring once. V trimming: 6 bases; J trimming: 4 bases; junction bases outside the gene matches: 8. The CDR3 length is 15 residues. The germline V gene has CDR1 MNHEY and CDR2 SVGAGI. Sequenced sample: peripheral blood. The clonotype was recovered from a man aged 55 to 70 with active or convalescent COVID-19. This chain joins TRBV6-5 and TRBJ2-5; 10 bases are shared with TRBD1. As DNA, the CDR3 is TGTGCCAGCAGCCGACCTTGGACAGGGGGAGAGACCCAGTACTTC. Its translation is CASSRPWTGGETQYF.